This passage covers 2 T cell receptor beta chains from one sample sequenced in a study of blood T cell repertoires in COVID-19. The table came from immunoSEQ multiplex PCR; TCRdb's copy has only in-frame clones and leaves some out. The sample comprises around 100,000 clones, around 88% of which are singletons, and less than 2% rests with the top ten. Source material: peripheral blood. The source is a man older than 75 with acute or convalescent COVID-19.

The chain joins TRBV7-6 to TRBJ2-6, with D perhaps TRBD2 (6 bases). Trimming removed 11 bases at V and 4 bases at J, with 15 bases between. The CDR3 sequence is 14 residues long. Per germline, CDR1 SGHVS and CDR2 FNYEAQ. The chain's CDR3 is CAATGGRGANVLTF. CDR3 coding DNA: TGTGCCGCCACTGGAGGGAGAGGGGCCAACGTCCTGACTTTC. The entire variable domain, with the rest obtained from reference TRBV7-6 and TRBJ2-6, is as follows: GAGVSQSPRYKVTKRGQDVALRCDPISGHVSLYWYRQALGQGPEFLTYFNYEAQQDKSGLPNDRFSAERPEGSISTLTIQRTEQRDSAMYRCAATGGRGANVLTFGAGSRLTVL.

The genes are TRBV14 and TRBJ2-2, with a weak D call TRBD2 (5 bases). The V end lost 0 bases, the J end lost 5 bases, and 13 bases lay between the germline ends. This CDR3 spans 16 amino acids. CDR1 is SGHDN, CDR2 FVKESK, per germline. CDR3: CASSQDARPGTGELFF. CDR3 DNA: TGTGCCAGCAGCCAAGATGCCCGCCCGGGGACCGGGGAGCTGTTTTTT.